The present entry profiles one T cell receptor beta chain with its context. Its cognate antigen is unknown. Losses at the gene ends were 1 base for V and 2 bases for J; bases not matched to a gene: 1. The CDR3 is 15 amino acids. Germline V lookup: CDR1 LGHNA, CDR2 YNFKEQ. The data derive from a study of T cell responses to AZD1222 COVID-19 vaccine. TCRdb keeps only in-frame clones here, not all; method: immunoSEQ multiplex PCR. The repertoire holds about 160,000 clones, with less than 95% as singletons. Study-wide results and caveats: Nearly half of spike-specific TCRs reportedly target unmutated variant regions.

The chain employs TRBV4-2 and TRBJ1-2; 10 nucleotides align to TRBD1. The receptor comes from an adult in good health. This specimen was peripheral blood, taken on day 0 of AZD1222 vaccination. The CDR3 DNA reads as TGTGCCAGCAGCCAAGGGGACAGGGGCAACTATGGCTACACCTTC. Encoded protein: CASSQGDRGNYGYTF.